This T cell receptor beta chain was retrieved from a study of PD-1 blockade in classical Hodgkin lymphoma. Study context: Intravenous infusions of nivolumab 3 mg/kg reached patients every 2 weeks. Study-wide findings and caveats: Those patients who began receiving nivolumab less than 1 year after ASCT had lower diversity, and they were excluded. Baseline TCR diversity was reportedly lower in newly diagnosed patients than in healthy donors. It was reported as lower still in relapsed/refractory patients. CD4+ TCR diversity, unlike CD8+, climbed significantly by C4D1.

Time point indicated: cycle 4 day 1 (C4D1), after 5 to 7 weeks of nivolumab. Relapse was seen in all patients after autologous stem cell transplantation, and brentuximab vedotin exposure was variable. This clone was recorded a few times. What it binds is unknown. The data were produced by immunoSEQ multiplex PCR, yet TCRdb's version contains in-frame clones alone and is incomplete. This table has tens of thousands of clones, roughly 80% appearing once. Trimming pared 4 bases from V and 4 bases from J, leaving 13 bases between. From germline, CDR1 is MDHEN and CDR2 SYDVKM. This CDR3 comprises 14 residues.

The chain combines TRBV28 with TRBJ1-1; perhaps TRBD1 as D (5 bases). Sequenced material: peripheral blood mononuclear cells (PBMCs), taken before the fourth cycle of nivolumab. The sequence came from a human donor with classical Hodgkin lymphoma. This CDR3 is CASSYQGWGTEAFF. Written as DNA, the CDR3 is TGTGCCAGCAGTTACCAGGGATGGGGCACTGAAGCTTTCTTT.